The 23 T cell receptor beta chains in this list originate from one sample, sequenced in a study of shared clonotypes between healthy human individuals. Using immunoSEQ multiplex PCR, the repertoire was profiled, and TCRdb retains in-frame clones only, with some absent. In the table there are more than 2 million clones, 85% to 95% of which are singletons. Sequenced input: naive CD4+ T cells sorted from blood. Subset of the sample: CD45RA+ positively selected. These receptors were collected from a man younger than 35 in good health.

The chain employs TRBV9 and TRBJ2-6; D may be TRBD1 (6 bases). The CDR3 loop spans 16 amino acids. V was shortened by 1 base and J by 0 bases, with 8 bases between the two germline ends. CDR1 is SGDLS, CDR2 YYNGEE, per germline. CDR3 nucleotides: TGTGCCAGCAGCGTATTGGGGGCCTCTGGGGCCAACGTCCTGACTTTC. This translates into CASSVLGASGANVLTF.

This sequence joins TRBV11-2 and TRBJ1-4; D not resolved. CDR3 length equals 16 residues. The germline V and J ends were trimmed by 1 base and 0 bases, with 9 bases remaining between them. Germline V gives CDR1 SGHAT, CDR2 FQNNGV. In DNA form, the CDR3 reads TGTGCCAGCAGCTTAGTCCCCCTGGCAACTAATGAAAAACTGTTTTTT. It specifies CASSLVPLATNEKLFF.

The chain uses TRBV7-9 and TRBJ2-2, with D perhaps given as TRBD1 or TRBD2 (7 bases each). The germline V gene encodes CDR1 SEHNR and CDR2 FQNEAQ (reference sequence). This CDR3 comprises 15 residues. The germline V and J ends were trimmed by 5 bases and 3 bases, with 13 bases remaining between them. The DNA for the CDR3 is TGTGCCAGCAGCCCCAGGGGGGGCGACACCGGGGAGCTGTTTTTT. This encodes CASSPRGGDTGELFF.

The chain links TRBV7-2 to TRBJ2-1; perhaps TRBD2 as D (5 bases). The CDR3 length is 16 residues. Germline-derived CDR1 and CDR2 are SGHTA and FQGNSA. Trimming shortened V by 3 bases and J by 4 bases, and 16 bases separated the two germline ends. CDR3 sequence (DNA): TGTGCCAGCAGCTTCCTTGGTCAGAGCGGATACAATGAGCAGTTCTTC. Translation gives CASSFLGQSGYNEQFF.

The V call is TRBV18, the J call TRBJ2-7; 7 positions match TRBD1. CDR1 and CDR2 from the germline V gene are KGHSH and LQKENI. The ends lost 10 bases at V and 4 bases at J; junction bases unmatched: 10. The CDR3 sequence is 13 residues long. The DNA of the CDR3 is TGTGCCACCTCGGCAGGGGGATCATACGAGCAGTACTTC. It codes for CATSAGGSYEQYF. The entire variable domain, with the rest obtained from reference TRBV18 and TRBJ2-7, is as follows: NAGVMQNPRHLVRRRGQEARLRCSPMKGHSHVYWYRQLPEEGLKFMVYLQKENIIDESGMPKERFSAEFPKEGPSILRIQQVVRGDSAAYFCATSAGGSYEQYFGPGTRLTVT.

The chain has TRBV30 and TRBJ1-1, with D maybe TRBD1 (6 bases). The CDR3 is 15 residues long. V gave up 3 bases and J gave up 6 bases, with 20 bases separating them. Germline V gene data show CDR1 as GTSNPN and CDR2 as SVGIG (reference sequence). CDR3 in amino acids: CAWRAWGGARSEAFF. The CDR3 DNA is TGTGCCTGGAGGGCCTGGGGGGGCGCTCGATCTGAAGCTTTCTTT.

The rearrangement joins TRBV10-3 to TRBJ2-3; D not resolved. Germline-derived CDR1 and CDR2 are ENHRY and SYGVKD. Trimming left V 11 bases short and J 0 bases short, with 12 bases between. CDR3 length: 13 residues. For the CDR3, the DNA is TGTGCCGTTCTCGGGTCTAGCACAGATACGCAGTATTTT. Translated, it gives CAVLGSSTDTQYF.

J is TRBJ1-1 and V is TRBV6-5; D possibly corresponds to TRBD1 (5 bases). Germline V gene data show CDR1 as MNHEY and CDR2 as SVGAGI. Trimming shortened V by 5 bases and J by 4 bases, and 17 bases separated the two germline ends. The CDR3 is 15 amino acids. The CDR3 here is CASSITRIGGTEAFF. The CDR3 DNA follows: TGTGCCAGCAGTATAACCAGGATTGGGGGCACTGAAGCTTTCTTT.

The chain couples TRBV19 to TRBJ1-3, with 7 bases matching TRBD1. Germline values: CDR1 LNHDA, CDR2 SQIVND (reference sequence). The J segment lost 0 bases and the V segment lost 1 base, leaving 3 bases of the junction unmatched. The CDR3 loop spans 16 amino acids. For the CDR3, the DNA is TGTGCCAGTAGTATAGTTACAGGGGTCTCTGGAAACACCATATATTTT. Translated, it gives CASSIVTGVSGNTIYF. Filled out from reference TRBV19 and TRBJ1-3, the complete variable domain reads DGGITQSPKYLFRKEGQNVTLSCEQNLNHDAMYWYRQDPGQGLRLIYYSQIVNDFQKGDIAEGYSVSREKKESFPLTVTSAQKNPTAFYLCASSIVTGVSGNTIYFGEGSWLTVV.

V gene TRBV2 combines with J gene TRBJ2-1, with a tentative D call TRBD2 (5 bases). Deletions cut 6 bases from V and 0 bases from J, with 15 bases between. Germline CDR1 and CDR2: SNHLY and FYNNEI. CDR3 length: 16 amino acids. CDR3 in DNA: TGTGCCAGCAGGAAACGGAGCGGATCCTCCTACAATGAGCAGTTCTTC. Protein sequence: CASRKRSGSSYNEQFF.

The table lists this clone with a count of one. As DNA, the CDR3 is TGTGCCAGCAGCATCTACAGGGGGCGCATATCCCAAGAGACCCAGTACTTC. It codes for CASSIYRGRISQETQYF. The V call is TRBV7-2, the J call TRBJ2-5; 9 bases agree with TRBD1. The CDR3 spans 17 residues. The J segment lost 1 base and the V segment lost 5 bases, leaving 11 bases of the junction unmatched. Germline-derived CDR1 and CDR2 are SGHTA and FQGNSA.

The chain carries TRBV27 and TRBJ1-6, with D tentatively TRBD1 (5 bases). CDR1 is MNHEY and CDR2 is SMNVEV in the germline V gene (reference sequence). Between the trimmed V and J ends, which lost 8 bases and 0 bases, there was a span of 8 bases. The CDR3 runs to 14 residues. The CDR3 spells CASGQGSYNSPLHF. The CDR3 DNA follows: TGTGCCAGCGGGCAGGGCTCCTATAATTCACCCCTCCACTTT.

This clone showed up just once. The junction does not match germline at one end; this may be a read error. The chain is built from TRBV7-7 and TRBJ2-2; either TRBD1 or TRBD2 may supply D (5 bases each). CDR1 is SSHAT, CDR2 FNYEAQ, per germline (reference sequence). There are 15 residues in the CDR3. The CDR3 DNA sequence: TGTGCTAGCAGCATCACAGGAACCCGGGGCGGGGAGCTGTTTTTT. Translation gives CASSITGTRGGELFF.

The chain couples TRBV5-6 to TRBJ2-3; D is unresolved. This CDR3 contains 16 residues. From germline, CDR1 is SGHDT and CDR2 YYEEEE. Trimming cost V 5 bases and J 1 base, with 17 bases left between them. This CDR3 reads CASRPRTWYGTDTQYF. The CDR3 region has the DNA TGTGCCAGCAGGCCACGTACTTGGTACGGCACAGATACGCAGTATTTT.

The V call is TRBV5-1, the J call TRBJ2-7; D possibly uses TRBD1 or TRBD2 (5 bases each). V gave up 4 bases and J gave up 0 bases, with 14 bases separating them. Germline CDR1 SGHRS, CDR2 YFSETQ. This CDR3 contains 15 residues. The CDR3 spells CASSAGTESSYEQYF. The CDR3 DNA reads TGCGCCAGCAGCGCCGGGACGGAAAGCTCCTACGAGCAGTACTTC.

DNA of the CDR3: TGTGCCTGGAGTGAGTGGGTGGGGACTGAAGCTTTCTTT. Encoded protein: CAWSEWVGTEAFF. The chain combines TRBV30 with TRBJ1-1; D uncertain. This CDR3 is built from 13 residues. Between the trimmed V and J ends, which lost 1 base and 5 bases, there was a span of 11 bases. The germline CDR1 and CDR2 sequences are GTSNPN and SVGIG (reference sequence). Full variable domain (remainder filled in from reference TRBV30 and TRBJ1-1): SQTIHQWPATLVQPVGSPLSLECTVEGTSNPNLYWYRQAAGRGLQLLFYSVGIGQISSEVPQNLSASRPQDRQFILSSKKLLLSDSGFYLCAWSEWVGTEAFFGQGTRLTVV.

The chain recombines TRBV29-1 with TRBJ1-1, with D unclear. Germline assignment: CDR1 SQVTM and CDR2 ANQGSEA. The CDR3 has 12 residues. Trimming left V 3 bases short and J 3 bases short, with 8 bases between. CDR3 sequence reads: CSVDTGDTEAFF. The CDR3 DNA sequence: TGCAGCGTTGATACTGGGGACACTGAAGCTTTCTTT. Full variable domain (remainder filled in from reference TRBV29-1 and TRBJ1-1): SAVISQKPSRDICQRGTSLTIQCQVDSQVTMMFWYRQQPGQSLTLIATANQGSEATYESGFVIDKFPISRPNLTFSTLTVSNMSPEDSSIYLCSVDTGDTEAFFGQGTRLTVV.

This chain links TRBV5-4 with TRBJ2-7; 7 nucleotides align to TRBD1. The CDR3 loop spans 13 amino acids. The germline V gene encodes CDR1 SGHNT and CDR2 YYREEE (reference sequence). The ends lost 4 bases at V and 5 bases at J; junction bases unmatched: 6. The chain's CDR3 is CASSTRDRDEQYF. The DNA for the CDR3 is TGTGCCAGCAGCACTAGAGACAGGGACGAGCAGTACTTC.

V gene TRBV5-6 combines with J gene TRBJ1-5; 7 nucleotides agree with TRBD1. The germline CDR1 and CDR2 sequences are SGHDT and YYEEEE. This CDR3 has 13 amino acids. Trimming at V came to 4 bases and at J to 6 bases, leaving 4 bases not matched to a gene. CDR3 loop: CASSRTGSQPQHF. As DNA, the CDR3 is TGTGCCAGCAGCCGGACAGGAAGTCAGCCCCAGCATTTT.

J is TRBJ2-7 and V is TRBV6-1; 8 bases fit TRBD1. V dropped 6 bases and J dropped 3; count of bases not matched to a gene: 1. This CDR3 has 12 residues. Germline V lookup: CDR1 MNHNS, CDR2 SASEGT. The CDR3 nucleotides read TGTGCCAGCAGGGGACAGGTCTACGAGCAGTACTTC. Translated, it gives CASRGQVYEQYF.

In its sample, this clone was seen many times. Other DNA sequences in this sample translate to the same CDR3. The chain has TRBV25-1 and TRBJ1-3; D is possibly TRBD1 (6 bases). CDR3 length: 16 amino acids. The germline V and J ends were trimmed by 3 bases and 0 bases, with 12 bases remaining between them. CDR1 is MGHDK and CDR2 is SYGVNS in the germline V gene. CDR3 nucleotide sequence: TGTGCCAGCAGTGACAGGGGAAGGTTCTCTGGAAACACCATATATTTT. Amino acids: CASSDRGRFSGNTIYF.

The chain links TRBV29-1 to TRBJ2-5; TRBD1 matches at 10 bases. Looked up from germline, CDR1 is SQVTM and CDR2 is ANQGSEA. With 7 bases clipped from V and 4 bases from J, the junction kept 3 bases outside the gene matches. The CDR3 consists of 12 residues. CDR3 amino acids: CSAGDRGETQYF. The CDR3 DNA reads as TGCAGCGCTGGGGACAGGGGAGAGACCCAGTACTTC.

The genes are TRBV27 and TRBJ2-5; possibly TRBD2 for D (5 bases). The CDR3 is made up of 12 amino acids. The V and J ends lost 8 bases and 3 bases respectively, with 10 bases between them. CDR1 and CDR2 (germline): MNHEY, SMNVEV (reference sequence). This CDR3 is CASHGAEETQYF. The CDR3 coding sequence is TGTGCCAGCCATGGAGCGGAAGAGACCCAGTACTTC.